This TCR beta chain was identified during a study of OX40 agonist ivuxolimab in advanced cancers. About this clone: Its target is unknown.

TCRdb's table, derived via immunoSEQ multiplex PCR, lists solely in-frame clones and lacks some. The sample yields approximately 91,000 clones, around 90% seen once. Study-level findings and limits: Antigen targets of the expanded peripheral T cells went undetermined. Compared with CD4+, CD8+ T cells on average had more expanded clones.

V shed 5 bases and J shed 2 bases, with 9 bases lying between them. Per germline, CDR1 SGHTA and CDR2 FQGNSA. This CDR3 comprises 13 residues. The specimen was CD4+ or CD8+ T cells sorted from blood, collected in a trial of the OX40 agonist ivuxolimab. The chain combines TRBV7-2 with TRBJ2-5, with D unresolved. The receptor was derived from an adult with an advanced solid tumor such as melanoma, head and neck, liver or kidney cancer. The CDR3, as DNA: TGTGCCAGCAGCCTACAAAGGCAAGAGACCCAGTACTTC. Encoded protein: CASSLQRQETQYF. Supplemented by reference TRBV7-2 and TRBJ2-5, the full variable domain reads GAGVSQSPSNKVTEKGKDVELRCDPISGHTALYWYRQSLGQGLEFLIYFQGNSAPDKSGLPSDRFSAERTGGSVSTLTIQRTQQEDSAVYLCASSLQRQETQYFGPGTRLLVL.